The rows below give T cell receptor beta chains drawn from one sample of a study of molecular identifiers for immune sequencing clone quantification. TCRdb recomputed calls from the PCR reads with MiXCR, one row per CDR3 protein. This sample has a few hundred thousand distinct CDR3 sequences, with roughly a quarter found just once. The sample consisted of naive CD8+ T cells from blood, with Jurkat cell RNA spiked in. These receptors were taken from a human donor in good health. Some libraries in this study had Jurkat cell RNA spiked in. Both conserved end residues are part of each CDR3. D genes are given only for firm matches. A clone size is listed for some rows: how often the clone was seen (once, few, many), or a class if it is expanded.

d_gene	abundance	v_gene	j_gene	CDR3nt	CDR3aa
.	.	TRBV7-9	TRBJ2-6	TGTGCCAGCAGCCGATGGGGTGACAGCTCTGGGGCCAACGTCCTGACTTTC	CASSRWGDSSGANVLTF
TRBD1	.	TRBV19	TRBJ1-1	TGTGCCAGTAGTATCACAGGGGGGGCTGAAGCTTTCTTT	CASSITGGAEAFF
.	many	TRBV7-9	TRBJ1-1	TGTGCCAGCAGCTCCGGACATTCAAGTGAAGCTTTCTTT	CASSSGHSSEAFF
.	few	TRBV2	TRBJ1-1	TGTGCCAGCAGGGGGGACGAGGGGGTCACTGAAGCTTTCTTT	CASRGDEGVTEAFF
.	many	TRBV7-6	TRBJ1-5	TGTGCCAGCAGCTACGCCGAGGGCAATCAGCCCCAGCATTTT	CASSYAEGNQPQHF
.	few	TRBV25-1	TRBJ2-1	TGTGCCACTGCTAGAGTGGGGATTTACAATGAGCAGTTCTTC	CATARVGIYNEQFF
.	many	TRBV29-1	TRBJ2-2	TGCAGCGTTCCAGATTGGACCGGGGAGCTGTTTTTT	CSVPDWTGELFF
.	few	TRBV6-1	TRBJ2-3	TGTGCCAGCAGTGAAGCTGGAACCAGTAGCACAGATACGCAGTATTTT	CASSEAGTSSTDTQYF
.	many	TRBV7-8	TRBJ2-5	TGTGCCAGCAGCTTACTAGGGCGGGCGCCCCAAGAGACCCAGTACTTC	CASSLLGRAPQETQYF
.	.	TRBV25-1	TRBJ2-5	TGTGCCAGCAGTGAATCCCCCACGACAGGAGGGTACCTAGAGACCCAGTACTTC	CASSESPTTGGYLETQYF
TRBD2	.	TRBV9	TRBJ2-1	TGTGCCAGCAGCTCAGCCCGGACAGCGGGAGCCTCCCACACGGATGAGCAGTTCTTC	CASSSARTAGASHTDEQFF
.	many	TRBV7-9	TRBJ2-7	TGTGCCAGCAGCCCGACAGATTACGAGCAGTACTTC	CASSPTDYEQYF
.	few	TRBV19	TRBJ2-1	TGTGCCAGTAGTATAGGAGGCCCCCCCTACAATGAGCAGTTCTTC	CASSIGGPPYNEQFF
.	few	TRBV15	TRBJ2-2	TGTGCCACCAGGCCCGGGAACACCGGGGAGCTGTTTTTT	CATRPGNTGELFF
.	few	TRBV19	TRBJ2-3	TGTGCCAGTAGTATAGGGACCGAAACAGATACGCAGTATTTT	CASSIGTETDTQYF
.	many	TRBV29-1	TRBJ2-1	TGCAGCGCCTCCCACTGGTCCAATGAGCAGTTCTTC	CSASHWSNEQFF
TRBD1	many	TRBV27	TRBJ1-5	TGTGCCAGCAGTCCCCACAGGGGCGGCAATCAGCCCCAGCATTTT	CASSPHRGGNQPQHF
TRBD2	.	TRBV7-9	TRBJ2-2	TGTGCCAGCAGCTCAAATAGCGGGGCGAGCACCGGGGAGCTGTTTTTT	CASSSNSGASTGELFF
.	many	TRBV29-1	TRBJ2-3	TGCAGCGTGACCGGGCTCCAGCTGGGTACGCAGTATTTT	CSVTGLQLGTQYF
TRBD2	many	TRBV29-1	TRBJ2-3	TGCAGCGTTGACGTCCCGACTAGCGGGAATTGGCCAGATACGCAGTATTTT	CSVDVPTSGNWPDTQYF
.	few	TRBV4-3	TRBJ2-2	TGCGCCAGCAGCCAAGATCCTATGGACGCCAACCCCGGGGAGCTGTTTTTT	CASSQDPMDANPGELFF
.	many	TRBV4-3	TRBJ2-7	TGCGCCAGCAGCCAAGTAGGAGGGCCCGAGCAGTACTTC	CASSQVGGPEQYF
.	many	TRBV2	TRBJ2-1	TGTGCCAGCAGTGAACTGAGCCCGAGCTCCTACAATGAGCAGTTCTTC	CASSELSPSSYNEQFF
.	many	TRBV24-1	TRBJ2-5	TGTGCCACCAGTGGGCCAGCCGGAGAGACCCAGTACTTC	CATSGPAGETQYF
TRBD1	many	TRBV14	TRBJ1-2	TGTGCCAGCAGCCAGCTGGGACAGGGGGAAGGCTACACCTTC	CASSQLGQGEGYTF
.	.	TRBV29-1	TRBJ2-6	TGCAGCGTTTTAACCTGGGAAGGAACCAACGTCCTGACTTTC	CSVLTWEGTNVLTF
.	.	TRBV29-1	TRBJ1-1	TGCAGCGTTGATGGGGCTACGAACGCTGAAGCTTTCTTT	CSVDGATNAEAFF
.	many	TRBV7-2	TRBJ2-7	TGTGCCAGCAGCCCCTGGGGGAGGCCCGCCTACGAGCAGTACTTC	CASSPWGRPAYEQYF
TRBD1	.	TRBV6-5	TRBJ2-3	TGTGCCAGCAGTTTATCGGACAGGTTCACAGATACGCAGTATTTT	CASSLSDRFTDTQYF
TRBD2	few	TRBV13	TRBJ2-7	TGTGCCAGCAGCGAACTAGCGGGGGGACCTTCCTACGAGCAGTACTTC	CASSELAGGPSYEQYF
TRBD2	few	TRBV5-6	TRBJ2-1	TGTGCCAGCAGCCCTACAAGGACTAGCGGGTACTACAATGAGCAGTTCTTC	CASSPTRTSGYYNEQFF
.	many	TRBV7-9	TRBJ2-7	TGTGCCAGCAGCCCCGACGGGCTCTACGAGCAGTACTTC	CASSPDGLYEQYF
.	many	TRBV28	TRBJ2-7	TGTGCCAGCAGTTACAGGGCCCAACCCTACGAGCAGTACTTC	CASSYRAQPYEQYF
TRBD1	.	TRBV12-3/TRBV12-4	TRBJ1-1	TGTGCCAGCAGTCCGCGGGACAGGAACACTGAAGCTTTCTTT	CASSPRDRNTEAFF
TRBD1	many	TRBV12-3/TRBV12-4	TRBJ1-6	TGTGCCAGCAGTTTAAGCGGACAGGGGCATTCACCCCTCCACTTT	CASSLSGQGHSPLHF
TRBD2	few	TRBV4-3	TRBJ2-1	TGCGCCAGCAGCCAAGCGAGCGTGGGACTAGCGGGAGCAAGGTACAATGAGCAGTTCTTC	CASSQASVGLAGARYNEQFF
.	few	TRBV7-9	TRBJ1-1	TGTGCCAGCAGCCTAGTTAACAGGGACACTGAAGCTTTCTTT	CASSLVNRDTEAFF
TRBD2	many	TRBV12-3/TRBV12-4	TRBJ2-3	TGTGCCAGCAGTCCCACCGGGACTAGCGACACAGATACGCAGTATTTT	CASSPTGTSDTDTQYF
.	many	TRBV6-6	TRBJ2-4	TGTGCCAGCAGTTTTGACTGGCCTAGCTCCAAAAAGGGGGACATTCAGTACTTC	CASSFDWPSSKKGDIQYF
TRBD1	many	TRBV6-5	TRBJ1-1	TGTGCCAGCAGTTACGAGGGACAGGGGGGTCCCACTGAAGCTTTCTTT	CASSYEGQGGPTEAFF
.	few	TRBV20-1	TRBJ2-7	TGCAGTGCTCCCTCAACAGTGAGCTCCTACGAGCAGTACTTC	CSAPSTVSSYEQYF
TRBD1	many	TRBV7-6	TRBJ2-5	TGTGCCAGCAGCTCCTATGGCTGGACAGGGTCGGAGACCCAGTACTTC	CASSSYGWTGSETQYF
.	.	TRBV2	TRBJ2-1	TGTGCCAGCTCAGATTTGGCAGGTCGGCTAGAGACCTACAATGAGCAGTTCTTC	CASSDLAGRLETYNEQFF
.	.	TRBV13	TRBJ2-3	TGTGCCAGCAGCTCCACCTCAGACAGCCGCACAGATACGCAGTATTTT	CASSSTSDSRTDTQYF
.	few	TRBV13	TRBJ1-1	TGTGCCAGCAGCTTATGGCCAGGAGAGGGCGGCACTGAAGCTTTCTTT	CASSLWPGEGGTEAFF
.	many	TRBV4-3	TRBJ1-1	TGCGCCAGCAGCCAAGACAGGGGCACTGAAGCTTTCTTT	CASSQDRGTEAFF